These 2 T cell receptor beta chains share one sample of origin, sequenced in a study of T cell responses to AZD1222 COVID-19 vaccine. Produced via immunoSEQ multiplex PCR; TCRdb's table is partial and in-frame only. The sample yields 40,000 to 65,000 clones, 70% to 85% seen once. The input for sequencing was peripheral blood, taken on day 0 of AZD1222 vaccination. The receptors were gathered from an adult in good health.

This clone was found once. This chain uses TRBV7-2 with TRBJ2-7; 12 nucleotides align to TRBD1. The CDR3 extends over 14 amino acids. The germline CDR1 and CDR2 sequences are SGHTA and FQGNSA. Trimming at V came to 4 bases and at J to 7 bases, leaving 5 bases not matched to a gene. CDR3 loop: CASSSGTGGSEQYF. The CDR3 DNA reads TGTGCCAGCAGCTCCGGGACAGGGGGCAGTGAGCAGTACTTC.

V and J are TRBV15 and TRBJ1-2; 7 bases align to TRBD1. The germline CDR1 and CDR2 sequences are LNHNV and YYDKDF (reference sequence). V dropped 5 bases and J dropped 2; count of bases not matched to a gene: 14. CDR3 length equals 17 residues. CDR3 coding DNA: TGTGCCACCAGCTTCCCACGGGGCAGGGGGACGAACTATGGCTACACCTTC. Protein sequence: CATSFPRGRGTNYGYTF.